Listed here are 20 T cell receptor beta chains from one sample, sequenced in a study of T cell responses to AZD1222 COVID-19 vaccine. Only in-frame clones appear in the TCRdb table, and some are missing; sequencing was by immunoSEQ multiplex PCR. Of 150,000 to 200,000 clones in the sample, about nine tenths were seen once. The sequences come from peripheral blood, collected on day 0 of AZD1222 vaccination. The source is an adult in good health.

The chain links TRBV7-8 to TRBJ2-7; maybe TRBD1 (6 bases). This CDR3 has 17 residues. V gave up 5 bases and J gave up 4 bases, with 24 bases separating them. The germline V gene encodes CDR1 SGHVS and CDR2 FQNEAQ. CDR3 in DNA: TGTGCCAGCAGCGAATCCAGGGGCCCCACGCAGAAATACGAGCAGTACTTC. Protein sequence: CASSESRGPTQKYEQYF.

This clone was picked up a small number of times. The gene calls are TRBV2 and TRBJ1-5; D ambiguous. Germline assignment: CDR1 SNHLY and CDR2 FYNNEI. V gave up 1 base and J gave up 3 bases, with 7 bases separating them. This CDR3 comprises 14 residues. The CDR3 DNA reads TGTGCCAGCAGTGAAGACAGCACCAATCAGCCCCAGCATTTT. Its translation: CASSEDSTNQPQHF.

This clone has only one observation. J is TRBJ1-4 and V is TRBV11-1, with D possibly matching TRBD1 (5 bases). The CDR3 has 14 residues. Trimming stripped 5 bases from V and 4 bases from J, with 11 bases between. The germline V gene encodes CDR1 SGHAT and CDR2 FQDESV (reference sequence). The CDR3 DNA follows: TGTGCCAGCAGCGCGGGACGGAATAATGAAAAACTGTTTTTT. Translation: CASSAGRNNEKLFF.

V and J are TRBV5-6 and TRBJ2-1, with D perhaps TRBD1 or TRBD2 (7 bases each). V shed 4 bases and J shed 3 bases, with 14 bases lying between them. The CDR3 has 15 amino acids. Germline CDR1 reads SGHDT; CDR2 reads YYEEEE. CDR3 sequence: CASSPDRDYYNEQFF. The CDR3 DNA is TGTGCCAGCAGCCCTGACAGGGACTACTACAATGAGCAGTTCTTC.

J is TRBJ2-2 and V is TRBV24-1; weak D call: TRBD2 (5 bases). The V gene's germline CDR1 is KGHDR and CDR2 SFDVKD. V was trimmed by 9 bases and J by 4 bases, leaving 11 bases between them. The CDR3 is 13 residues long. The DNA of the CDR3 is TGTGCCACCGCTCTTGGGAGCACCGGGGAGCTGTTTTTT. As protein: CATALGSTGELFF.

This rearrangement joins TRBV28 to TRBJ1-2; TRBD1 agrees at 7 bases. This CDR3 is built from 14 residues. Per germline, CDR1 MDHEN and CDR2 SYDVKM. V gave up 6 bases and J gave up 2 bases; unmatched junction bases: 6. The CDR3 coding sequence is TGTGCCAGCAGCCAGGGACAGATGAACTATGGCTACACCTTC. It encodes CASSQGQMNYGYTF.

V and J are TRBV6-2 or TRBV6-3 and TRBJ2-3, with 7 nucleotides matching TRBD1. The V segment lost 4 bases and the J segment 1 base; nucleotides outside the gene matches: 5. The V gene's germline CDR1 is MNHEY and CDR2 SVGEGT. The CDR3 consists of 15 residues. The CDR3: CASSLAGGGTDTQYF. Here the CDR3 DNA reads TGTGCCAGCAGTTTGGCAGGGGGAGGCACAGATACGCAGTATTTT.

The V and J genes are TRBV28 and TRBJ1-2; D uncertain. This CDR3 region has 16 residues. V was pared by 4 bases and J by 8 bases, with 23 bases between. Germline V gene lookup returns CDR1 MDHEN and CDR2 SYDVKM. The CDR3 nucleotides are TGTGCCAGCAGTTCCCCAGCGTTCTCTATGGAAAGGGGCTACACCTTC. This gives the protein CASSSPAFSMERGYTF.

As for this clone: Compared with germline, one end of the junction differs, possibly owing to a read error. The J gene is TRBJ2-1, the V gene TRBV28, with 11 bases that match TRBD2. CDR3 length: 13 residues. The V gene's germline CDR1 is MDHEN and CDR2 SYDVKM. CDR3 in DNA: TGTGCCAGCAGTTTGGCTAGCGGGAGGCTACTGCTCTTC. As protein: CASSLASGRLLLF.

The V and J genes are TRBV6-2 or TRBV6-3 and TRBJ1-1; D ambiguous. The CDR3 is made up of 12 amino acids. CDR1 and CDR2 from the germline V gene are MNHEY and SVGEGT. Trimming pared 2 bases from V and 6 bases from J, leaving 7 bases between. The CDR3 reads CASSYKYAEAFF. CDR3 DNA: TGTGCCAGCAGTTACAAATACGCTGAAGCTTTCTTT.

This clone was picked up one time. An end of the junction does not agree with germline; a read error may underlie this. V usage is TRBV11-2 and J usage is TRBJ1-1; D is perhaps TRBD1 (6 bases). The CDR3 totals 13 residues. The germline V gene encodes CDR1 SGHAT and CDR2 FQNNGV. The CDR3 DNA sequence: TGTGCCAGCAGCGTAGACAGGTTAACTGAAGCTTTCTTT. This gives the protein CASSVDRLTEAFF. Using reference TRBV11-2 and TRBJ1-1 for the parts outside the CDR3, the full variable domain is EAGVAQSPRYKIIEKRQSVAFWCNPISGHATLYWYQQILGQGPKLLIQFQNNGVVDDSQLPKDRFSAERLKGVDSTLKIQPAKLEDSAVYLCASSVDRLTEAFFGQGTRLTVV.

V gene TRBV7-2 combines with J gene TRBJ1-4; tentative D call: TRBD1 (6 bases). The V end was cut by 1 base, the J end by 5 bases, with 14 bases between. The CDR3 totals 16 residues. Looked up from germline, CDR1 is SGHTA and CDR2 is FQGNSA. CDR3 loop: CASSLVKGVQNEKLFF. The CDR3 DNA sequence: TGTGCCAGCAGCTTAGTAAAGGGGGTCCAAAATGAAAAACTGTTTTTT.

The genes are TRBV6-4 and TRBJ1-5; 7 positions match TRBD1. Looked up from germline, CDR1 is MRHNA and CDR2 is SNTAGT. This CDR3 is built from 16 residues. V trimming: 6 bases; J trimming: 0 bases; junction bases outside the gene matches: 8. This CDR3 is CASRVRGSYSNQPQHF. The CDR3 DNA reads TGTGCCAGCAGGGTCAGGGGGTCCTATAGCAATCAGCCCCAGCATTTT.

V and J are TRBV6-5 and TRBJ2-3, with a weak D call TRBD2 (6 bases). The germline V and J ends were trimmed by 11 bases and 4 bases, with 22 bases remaining between them. This CDR3 comprises 15 residues. The V gene's germline CDR1 is MNHEY and CDR2 SVGAGI. The CDR3, as DNA: TGTGCCGCCTCGTCGGGACTCCTGGAATCAGATACGCAGTATTTT. It is translated as CAASSGLLESDTQYF.

V usage is TRBV3-1 (or the pseudogene TRBV3-2) and J usage is TRBJ1-1; no reliable D call. The CDR3 spans 13 residues. V shed 1 base and J shed 4 bases, with 7 bases lying between them. Germline V CDR1 and CDR2: LGHDT, YNNKEL (reference sequence). In DNA form, the CDR3 reads TGTGCCAGCAGCCAAGGACCAGGCACTGAAGCTTTCTTT. This encodes CASSQGPGTEAFF.

The J gene is TRBJ2-4, the V gene TRBV24-1; 10 bases are a match to TRBD1. Germline lookup yields CDR1 KGHDR and CDR2 SFDVKD. The CDR3 loop spans 13 amino acids. V lost 4 bases, J lost 10 bases, and 3 bases stayed unmatched. CDR3 residues: CATSEMDRGIQYF. As DNA, the CDR3 is TGTGCCACCAGTGAAATGGACAGGGGGATTCAGTACTTC.

V and J are TRBV4-3 and TRBJ1-1, with D hard to call. The CDR3 sequence is 14 residues long. Trimming removed 0 bases at V and 0 bases at J, with 5 bases between. From germline, CDR1 is LGHNA and CDR2 YSLEER. CDR3 in amino acids: CASSQDPLNTEAFF. The CDR3 nucleotides are TGCGCCAGCAGCCAAGATCCGCTGAACACTGAAGCTTTCTTT.

The chain has TRBV14 and TRBJ2-1; D uncertain. The CDR3 contains 16 residues. CDR1 is SGHDN and CDR2 is FVKESK in the germline V gene. The germline V and J ends were trimmed by 0 bases and 4 bases, with 13 bases remaining between them. The CDR3 region has the DNA TGTGCCAGCAGCCAAGATCCAGTGCGGCCTTACAATGAGCAGTTCTTC. The encoded protein is CASSQDPVRPYNEQFF.

This clone appeared a single time. This chain links TRBV5-4 with TRBJ2-5; 12 positions match TRBD2. V was pared by 5 bases and J by 4 bases, with 6 bases of the junction left unmatched. Germline CDR1 and CDR2: SGHNT and YYREEE (reference sequence). The CDR3 sequence is 15 residues long. In nucleotides, the CDR3 is TGTGCCAGCAGGTTACTAGCGGGGGGTACAGAGACCCAGTACTTC. Its protein is CASRLLAGGTETQYF.

This chain connects TRBV24-1 to TRBJ2-1; possible D gene TRBD1, 6 bases. Germline-derived CDR1 and CDR2 are KGHDR and SFDVKD. The V gene lost 5 bases and the J gene lost 3 bases, with 13 bases spanning the gap. CDR3 length: 15 amino acids. CDR3 sequence: CATSVRAGDYNEQFF. CDR3 DNA: TGTGCCACCAGTGTTAGGGCAGGGGACTACAATGAGCAGTTCTTC.